This TCR beta chain originates from a study of read filtering for tumor transcriptome and immune sequencing. Whole-study context: Fewer than 10 patients were R-ISS I, around 15 were R-ISS II, more than five were R-ISS III. Broader study findings: The sorted CD138-negative fraction was a mixed bone marrow immune population, not purified T cells. Without single-read clonotypes, shared clonotype proportions correlated more between IR-seq and RNA-seq.

Germline CDR1 is MNHNS and CDR2 is SASEGT. Trimming took 6 bases from V and 3 from J, leaving 20 bases between them. This CDR3 contains 16 residues. This clonotype has more than one count but fewer than ten. The antigen is unknown. The CDR3 ends on some other residue instead of the conserved phenylalanine or tryptophan, so this is likely a read error. From roughly 400 ng of RNA, a library with molecular barcoded alpha/delta and beta/gamma adaptors was made. MiXCR was run by TCRdb on the reads, yielding one entry per CDR3 protein. The table lists about 90,000 distinct CDR3 sequences, more than 9% of them singletons.

The receptor's source is a donor at least 40 years old with multiple myeloma. The rearrangement links TRBV6-1 to TRBJ2-5; either TRBD1 or TRBD2 may supply D (5 bases each). Sequenced material: a population of CD138-negative cells sorted from bone marrow. The CDR3 reads CASRGVERKGKETQYL. As DNA, the CDR3 is TGTGCCAGCAGGGGGGTCGAGAGAAAAGGCAAAGAGACCCAGTACCTC.